Presented here are 18 T cell receptor beta chains from one specimen sequenced in a study of shared clonotypes between healthy human individuals (dated by TCRdb to the early 2020s). Libraries were constructed by the immunoSEQ multiplex PCR assay. The clones in this table, taken by TCRdb from immuneACCESS, are in-frame only. Not every clone is retained; where verified, under half of the shortfall comes from an unresolved V gene, and the cause of the rest is unknown. The sample records 450,000 to 500,000 clones, 81% of which are singletons. The biggest ten clones account for roughly 13% of the sample. Sequencing was performed on PBMCs. These receptors all stem from a woman aged 35 to 49 in good health. Some clones in this sample may be carry-over from other donors' samples.

The gene calls are TRBV11-2 and TRBJ2-2; no firm D call. Germline loops: CDR1 SGHAT, CDR2 FQNNGV. The CDR3 covers 15 residues. Trimming cost V 5 bases and J 5 bases, with 15 bases left between them. The CDR3 region is CASSIRGDGTGELFF. CDR3 nucleotide sequence: TGTGCCAGCAGCATCAGAGGAGATGGTACCGGGGAGCTGTTTTTT.

This chain links TRBV10-3 with TRBJ2-2; TRBD2 matches at 13 bases. Germline CDR1 ENHRY, CDR2 SYGVKD. This CDR3 comprises 16 residues. V was clipped by 6 bases and J by 6 bases; unmatched bases: 7. The chain's CDR3 is CAISRRTSGSPGELFF. CDR3 in DNA: TGTGCCATCAGCCGAAGGACTAGCGGGAGCCCCGGGGAGCTGTTTTTT.

Comments on this clone: A far larger clone is one nucleotide away, so this likely arose from a read error. Other DNA sequences in the sample encode the same CDR3. The chain links TRBV10-3 to TRBJ1-1; the D gene is possibly TRBD1 (6 bases). The CDR3 runs 15 residues. Germline V CDR1 and CDR2: ENHRY, SYGVKD. CDR3 residues: CAISVRQATNTEAFF. In DNA, the CDR3 is TGTGCTATCAGTGTACGACAGGCCACTAACACTGAAGCTTTCTTT.

This clone was observed a few times. It is unclear where the CDR3 begins or ends on the DNA, so no DNA is shown, and the CDR3 is as TCRdb lists it. The chain uses TRBV28 and TRBJ2-7; TRBD2, the table's D call, lacks a check against the DNA. A total of 14 residues make up the CDR3, ends included. Germline V lookup: CDR1 MDHEN, CDR2 SYDVKM. This CDR3 is CASSSPPVAGGSYF.

Details on this clone: One base separates it from a far larger clone, so it is likely a read error. The same CDR3 also results from other DNA sequences found in this sample. The J gene is TRBJ2-7, the V gene TRBV7-2; 8 bases are a match to TRBD2. CDR3 length: 15 amino acids. V was clipped by 5 bases and J by 9 bases; unmatched bases: 15. The germline V gene has CDR1 SGHTA and CDR2 FQGNSA. Written as DNA, the CDR3 is TGTGCCAGCAGCAGCCAGTGGACCAGCGGGAGAGGGCAGTACTTC. Translating it yields CASSSQWTSGRGQYF.

In this sample, this clone turned up once. A read error may explain this, as a much larger clone is one base away. This rearrangement joins TRBV6-4 to TRBJ2-3; D is possibly TRBD2 (5 bases). The CDR3 runs 13 residues. V was shortened by 5 bases and J by 6 bases, with 12 bases between the two germline ends. CDR1 is MRHNA and CDR2 is SNTAGT in the germline V gene. The CDR3: CASSREESDTQYF. The CDR3 coding sequence is TGTGCCAGCAGTCGGGAAGAAAGTGATACGCAGTATTTT.

The chain is built from TRBV7-6 and TRBJ1-2; D gene uncertain. The germline CDR1 and CDR2 sequences are SGHVS and FNYEAQ. The CDR3 spans 13 residues. V was clipped by 1 base and J by 4 bases, with 7 bases between them. CDR3: CASSLGPSYGYTF. The CDR3 nucleotides read TGTGCCAGCAGCTTAGGGCCCAGCTATGGCTACACCTTC.

The rearrangement joins TRBV19 to TRBJ1-1, with D unclear. Germline lookup yields CDR1 LNHDA and CDR2 SQIVND (reference sequence). The V gene lost 4 bases and the J gene lost 3 bases, with 21 bases spanning the gap. The CDR3 sequence is 17 residues long. CDR3 protein: CASSTGRGFRLDTEAFF. In nucleotides, the CDR3 is TGTGCCAGTAGTACCGGCCGTGGGTTTAGGTTGGACACTGAAGCTTTCTTT.

J is TRBJ2-7 and V is TRBV28; 9 positions agree with TRBD1. The CDR3 runs 14 residues. V lost 7 bases, J lost 7 bases, and 11 bases stayed unmatched. CDR1 MDHEN and CDR2 SYDVKM come from the germline V gene. CDR3 DNA sequence: TGTGCCAGCACAGGAGGACAGGGGCAAGCGGAGCAGTACTTC. It yields the protein CASTGGQGQAEQYF. Using reference TRBV28 and TRBJ2-7 for the parts outside the CDR3, the full variable domain is DVKVTQSSRYLVKRTGEKVFLECVQDMDHENMFWYRQDPGLGLRLIYFSYDVKMKEKGDIPEGYSVSREKKERFSLILESASTNQTSMYLCASTGGQGQAEQYFGPGTRLTVT.

Concerning this clone: A far bigger clonotype differs at one base, so this is likely a read error. This chain connects TRBV5-1 to TRBJ2-4, with D perhaps TRBD2 (5 bases). CDR3 length: 17 amino acids. The germline gives CDR1 SGHRS, CDR2 YFSETQ. CDR3 nucleotides: TGCTCCAGCAGCCGGCTCACTAGTGTAGCGGCCAAAAACATTCAGTACTTC. Translated, it gives CSSSRLTSVAAKNIQYF.

The chain combines TRBV14 with TRBJ1-1; the D gene is possibly TRBD1 (6 bases). This CDR3 contains 15 residues. Trimming left V 0 bases short and J 6 bases short, with 14 bases between. Germline V gene sequence: CDR1 SGHDN, CDR2 FVKESK. The CDR3 region is CASSQDFDRRAEAFF. The DNA of the CDR3 is TGTGCCAGCAGCCAAGACTTCGACAGGAGGGCTGAAGCTTTCTTT.

The chain joins TRBV29-1 to TRBJ1-4, with 9 bases fitting TRBD1. Losses at the gene ends were 6 bases for V and 6 bases for J; bases not matched to a gene: 5. The germline gives CDR1 SQVTM, CDR2 ANQGSEA. The CDR3 runs 13 residues. The CDR3 region has the DNA TGCAGCGTCGGGACAGGGCCGGATGAAAAACTGTTTTTT. It translates to CSVGTGPDEKLFF.

The gene calls are TRBV5-1 and TRBJ2-2; 8 bases are a match to TRBD2. From germline, CDR1 is SGHRS and CDR2 YFSETQ. Trimming took 0 bases from V and 5 from J; bases not matched to a gene: 12. This CDR3 contains 18 residues. The CDR3 DNA sequence: TGCGCCAGCAGCTTGGAGGGCGGGAGGCCAATACTAACCGGGGAGCTGTTTTTT. The encoded protein is CASSLEGGRPILTGELFF.

There are many counts of this clone. Other DNA sequences in this sample translate to the same CDR3. V and J are TRBV27 and TRBJ1-2, with D unclear. V was pared by 2 bases and J by 4 bases, with 11 bases between. The CDR3 runs 14 residues. The germline gives CDR1 MNHEY, CDR2 SMNVEV (reference sequence). The CDR3 protein is CASSLNPQTYGYTF. The DNA of the CDR3 is TGTGCCAGCAGTTTAAATCCCCAGACCTATGGCTACACCTTC.

The V and J genes are TRBV6-5 and TRBJ2-5; TRBD2 agrees at 7 bases. Trimming removed 10 bases from V and 5 bases from J; junction bases left unmatched: 7. CDR3 length: 12 residues. CDR1 is MNHEY, CDR2 SVGAGI, per germline. CDR3 nucleotides: TGTGCCACCCAAGCGGGACGGGAGACCCAGTACTTC. It encodes CATQAGRETQYF.

The CDR3 nucleotides are TGCGCCAGCAGCTTGGTCCTAACCACAGATACGCAGTATTTT. Residues: CASSLVLTTDTQYF. The chain carries TRBV5-1 and TRBJ2-3; D is unresolved. CDR3 size: 14 residues. Germline V CDR1 and CDR2: SGHRS, YFSETQ. Trimming shortened V by 0 bases and J by 2 bases, and 7 bases separated the two germline ends.

The chain is built from TRBV7-6 and TRBJ2-1; D unclear. The CDR3 consists of 15 residues. The V and J ends lost 5 bases and 4 bases respectively, with 15 bases between them. Germline-derived CDR1 and CDR2 are SGHVS and FNYEAQ. Here the CDR3 DNA reads TGTGCCAGCAGCCCCCAAACTGCGTCGTACAATGAGCAGTTCTTC. This codes for CASSPQTASYNEQFF.

As to this clone: One base separates it from a far larger clone, so it is likely a read error. This CDR3 is also generated by other DNA sequences in the sample. The chain has TRBV5-4 and TRBJ2-7; 7 nucleotides match TRBD2. CDR3 size: 15 residues. Germline V lookup: CDR1 SGHNT, CDR2 YYREEE (reference sequence). Germline trimming cut 3 bases from V and 0 bases from J; bases unmatched to any gene: 6. The chain's CDR3 is CASSSPGLSSYEQYF. The CDR3 nucleotides read TGTGCCAGCAGCTCTCCGGGACTATCCTCCTACGAGCAGTACTTC. Full variable domain (missing parts from reference TRBV5-4 and TRBJ2-7): ETGVTQSPTHLIKTRGQQVTLRCSSQSGHNTVSWYQQALGQGPQFIFQYYREEENGRGNFPPRFSGLQFPNYSSELNVNALELDDSALYLCASSSPGLSSYEQYFGPGTRLTVT.